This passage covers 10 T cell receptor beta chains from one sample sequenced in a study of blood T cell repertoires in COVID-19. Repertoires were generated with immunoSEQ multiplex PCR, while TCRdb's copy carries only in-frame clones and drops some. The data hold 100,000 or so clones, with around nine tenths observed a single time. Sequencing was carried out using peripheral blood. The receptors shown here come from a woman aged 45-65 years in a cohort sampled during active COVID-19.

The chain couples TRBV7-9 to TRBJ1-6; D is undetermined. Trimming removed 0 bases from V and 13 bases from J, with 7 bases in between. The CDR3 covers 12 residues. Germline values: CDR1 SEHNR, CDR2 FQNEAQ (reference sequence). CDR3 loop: CASSLAEEPLHF. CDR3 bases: TGTGCCAGCAGCTTAGCCGAAGAGCCCCTCCACTTT.

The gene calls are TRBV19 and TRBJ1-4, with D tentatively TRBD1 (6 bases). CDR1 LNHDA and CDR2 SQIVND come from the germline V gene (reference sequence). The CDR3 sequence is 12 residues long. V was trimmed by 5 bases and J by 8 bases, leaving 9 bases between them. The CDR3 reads CASSVRGEKLFF. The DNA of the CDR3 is TGTGCCAGTAGTGTCAGGGGAGAAAAACTGTTTTTT. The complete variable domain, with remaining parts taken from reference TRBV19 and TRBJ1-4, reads DGGITQSPKYLFRKEGQNVTLSCEQNLNHDAMYWYRQDPGQGLRLIYYSQIVNDFQKGDIAEGYSVSREKKESFPLTVTSAQKNPTAFYLCASSVRGEKLFFGSGTQLSVL.

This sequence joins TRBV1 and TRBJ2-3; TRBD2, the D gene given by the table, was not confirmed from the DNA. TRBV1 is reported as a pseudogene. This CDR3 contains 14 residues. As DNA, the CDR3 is TGCACCAGCAGCCACGGACTAGCTACAGATACGCAGTATTTT. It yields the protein CTSSHGLATDTQYF.

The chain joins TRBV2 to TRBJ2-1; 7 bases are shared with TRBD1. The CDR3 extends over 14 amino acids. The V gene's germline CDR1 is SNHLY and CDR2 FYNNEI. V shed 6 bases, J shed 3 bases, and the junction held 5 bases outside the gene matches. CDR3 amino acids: CASRRQGRYNEQFF. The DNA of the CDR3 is TGTGCCAGCAGAAGACAGGGCCGCTACAATGAGCAGTTCTTC.

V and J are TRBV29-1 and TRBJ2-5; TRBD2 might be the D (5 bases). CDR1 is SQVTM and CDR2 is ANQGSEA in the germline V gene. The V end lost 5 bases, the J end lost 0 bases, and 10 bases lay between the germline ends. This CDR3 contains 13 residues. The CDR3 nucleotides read TGCAGCGTTAGTGGGAGCAACCAAGAGACCCAGTACTTC. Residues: CSVSGSNQETQYF.

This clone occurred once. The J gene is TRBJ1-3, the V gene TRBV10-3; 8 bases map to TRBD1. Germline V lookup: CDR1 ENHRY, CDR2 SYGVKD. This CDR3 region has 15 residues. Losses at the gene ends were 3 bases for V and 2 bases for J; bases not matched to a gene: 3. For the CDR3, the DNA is TGTGCCATCAGTGACCCGACAGGGGCTGGAAACACCATATATTTT. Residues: CAISDPTGAGNTIYF.

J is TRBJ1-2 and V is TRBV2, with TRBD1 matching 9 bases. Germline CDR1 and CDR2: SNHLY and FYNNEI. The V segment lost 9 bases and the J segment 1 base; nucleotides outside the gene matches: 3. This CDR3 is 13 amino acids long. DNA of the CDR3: TGTGCCAGTACAGGGGGCAATAACTATGGCTACACCTTC. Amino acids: CASTGGNNYGYTF.

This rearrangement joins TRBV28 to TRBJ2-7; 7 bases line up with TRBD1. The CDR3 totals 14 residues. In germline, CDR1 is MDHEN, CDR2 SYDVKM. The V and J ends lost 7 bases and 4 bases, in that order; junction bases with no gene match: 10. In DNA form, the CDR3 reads TGTGCCAGCACCGGACAGGTGGACCAATACGAGCAGTACTTC. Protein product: CASTGQVDQYEQYF.

The CDR3 loop reads CASSIELGETYEQYF. CDR3 coding DNA: TGTGCCAGTAGTATAGAACTAGGAGAGACCTACGAGCAGTACTTC. V usage is TRBV19 and J usage is TRBJ2-7; D perhaps matches TRBD2 (5 bases). The germline V and J ends were trimmed by 0 bases and 2 bases, with 11 bases remaining between them. Germline CDR1 and CDR2: LNHDA and SQIVND (reference sequence). This CDR3 is 15 amino acids long.

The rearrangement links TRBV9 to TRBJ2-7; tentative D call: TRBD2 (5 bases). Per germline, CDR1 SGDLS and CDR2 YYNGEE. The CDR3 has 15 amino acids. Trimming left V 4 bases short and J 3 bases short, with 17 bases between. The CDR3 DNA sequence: TGTGCCAGCAGCCCAAGCCCCGGACTGAACTACGAGCAGTACTTC. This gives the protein CASSPSPGLNYEQYF. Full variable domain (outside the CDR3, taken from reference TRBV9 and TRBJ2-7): DSGVTQTPKHLITATGQRVTLRCSPRSGDLSVYWYQQSLDQGLQFLIQYYNGEERAKGNILERFSAQQFPDLHSELNLSSLELGDSALYFCASSPSPGLNYEQYFGPGTRLTVT.